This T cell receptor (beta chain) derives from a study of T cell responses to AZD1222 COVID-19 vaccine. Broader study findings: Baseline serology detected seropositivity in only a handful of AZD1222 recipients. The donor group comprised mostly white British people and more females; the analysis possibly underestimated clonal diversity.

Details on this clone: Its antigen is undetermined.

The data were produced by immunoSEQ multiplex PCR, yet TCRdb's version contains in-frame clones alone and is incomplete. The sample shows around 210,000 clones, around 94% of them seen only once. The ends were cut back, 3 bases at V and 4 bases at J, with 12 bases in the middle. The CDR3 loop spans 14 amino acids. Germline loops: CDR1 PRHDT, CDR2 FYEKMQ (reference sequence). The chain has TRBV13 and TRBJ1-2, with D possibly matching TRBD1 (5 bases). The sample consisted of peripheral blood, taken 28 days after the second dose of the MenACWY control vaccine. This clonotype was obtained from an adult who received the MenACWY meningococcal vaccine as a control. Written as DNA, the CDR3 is TGTGCCAGCAGCTTGGGGGAGGGAGCCTATGGCTACACCTTC. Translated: CASSLGEGAYGYTF. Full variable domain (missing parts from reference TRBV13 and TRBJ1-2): AAGVIQSPRHLIKEKRETATLKCYPIPRHDTVYWYQQGPGQDPQFLISFYEKMQSDKGSIPDRFSAQQFSDYHSELNMSSLELGDSALYFCASSLGEGAYGYTFGSGTRLTVV.